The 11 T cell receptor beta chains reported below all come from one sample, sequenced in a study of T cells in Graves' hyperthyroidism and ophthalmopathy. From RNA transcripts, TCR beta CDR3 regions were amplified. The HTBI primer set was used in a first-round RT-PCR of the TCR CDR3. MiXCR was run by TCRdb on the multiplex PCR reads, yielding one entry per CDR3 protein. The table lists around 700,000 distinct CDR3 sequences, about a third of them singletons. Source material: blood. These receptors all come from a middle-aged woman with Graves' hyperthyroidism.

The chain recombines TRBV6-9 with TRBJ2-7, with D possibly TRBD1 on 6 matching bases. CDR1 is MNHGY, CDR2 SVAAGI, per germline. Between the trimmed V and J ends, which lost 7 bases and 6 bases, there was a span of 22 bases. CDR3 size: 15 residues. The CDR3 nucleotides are TGTGCCAGCAAAGTAGACAGGAGCCCGCTCGGCGAGCAGTACTTC. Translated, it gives CASKVDRSPLGEQYF.

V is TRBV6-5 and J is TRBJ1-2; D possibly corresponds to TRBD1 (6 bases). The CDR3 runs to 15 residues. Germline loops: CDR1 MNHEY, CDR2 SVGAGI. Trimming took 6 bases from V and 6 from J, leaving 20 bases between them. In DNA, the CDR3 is TGTGCCAGCAGCTGGACAGTTCCCCAGTTTAATGGCTACACCTTC. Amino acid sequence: CASSWTVPQFNGYTF.

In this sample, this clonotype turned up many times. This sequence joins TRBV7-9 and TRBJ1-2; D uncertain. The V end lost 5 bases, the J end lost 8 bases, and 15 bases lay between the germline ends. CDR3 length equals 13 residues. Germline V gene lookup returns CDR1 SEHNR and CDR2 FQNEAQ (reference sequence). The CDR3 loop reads CASSPRGERGYTF. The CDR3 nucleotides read TGTGCCAGCAGCCCTCGCGGGGAGAGGGGCTACACCTTC.

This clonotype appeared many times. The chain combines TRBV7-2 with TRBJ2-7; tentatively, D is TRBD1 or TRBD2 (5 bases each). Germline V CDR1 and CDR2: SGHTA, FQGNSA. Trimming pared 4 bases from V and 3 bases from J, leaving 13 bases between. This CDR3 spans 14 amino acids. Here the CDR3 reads CASSSITGRYEQYF. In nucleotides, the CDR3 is TGTGCCAGCAGCTCGATTACGGGACGCTACGAGCAGTACTTC.

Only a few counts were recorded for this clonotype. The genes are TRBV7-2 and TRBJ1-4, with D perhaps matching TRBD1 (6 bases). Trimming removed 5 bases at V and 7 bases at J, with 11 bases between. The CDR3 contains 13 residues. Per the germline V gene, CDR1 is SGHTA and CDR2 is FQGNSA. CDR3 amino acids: CASSQGKSEKLFF. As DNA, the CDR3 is TGTGCCAGCAGCCAGGGGAAAAGTGAAAAACTGTTTTTT. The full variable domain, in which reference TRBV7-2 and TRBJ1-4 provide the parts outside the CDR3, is GAGVSQSPSNKVTEKGKDVELRCDPISGHTALYWYRQSLGQGLEFLIYFQGNSAPDKSGLPSDRFSAERTGGSVSTLTIQRTQQEDSAVYLCASSQGKSEKLFFGSGTQLSVL.

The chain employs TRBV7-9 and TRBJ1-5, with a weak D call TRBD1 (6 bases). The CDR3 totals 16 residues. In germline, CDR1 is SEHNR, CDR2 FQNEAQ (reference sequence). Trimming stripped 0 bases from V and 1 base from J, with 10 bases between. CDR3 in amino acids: CASSLAWGASNQPQHF. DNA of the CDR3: TGTGCCAGCAGCTTAGCGTGGGGGGCGAGCAATCAGCCCCAGCATTTT.

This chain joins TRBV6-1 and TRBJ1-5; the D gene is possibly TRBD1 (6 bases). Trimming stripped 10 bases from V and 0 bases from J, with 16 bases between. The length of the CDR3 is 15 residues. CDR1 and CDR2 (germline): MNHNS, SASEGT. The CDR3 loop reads CATRFGGGSNQPQHF. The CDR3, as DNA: TGTGCCACCCGGTTTGGAGGGGGTAGCAATCAGCCCCAGCATTTT.

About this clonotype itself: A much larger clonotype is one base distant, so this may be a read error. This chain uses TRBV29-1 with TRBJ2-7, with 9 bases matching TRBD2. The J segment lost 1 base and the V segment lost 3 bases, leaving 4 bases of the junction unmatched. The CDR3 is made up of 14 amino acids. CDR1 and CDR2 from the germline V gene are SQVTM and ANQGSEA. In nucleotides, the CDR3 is TGCAGCGTTGATGTAGCGGGAGCATCCTACGAGCAGTACTTC. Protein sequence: CSVDVAGASYEQYF.

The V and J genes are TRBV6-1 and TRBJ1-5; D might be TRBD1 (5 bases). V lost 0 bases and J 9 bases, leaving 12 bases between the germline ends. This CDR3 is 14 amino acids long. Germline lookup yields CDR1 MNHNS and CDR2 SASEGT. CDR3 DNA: TGTGCCAGCAGTGAAGCTGGCTCAAGGGGGCCCCAGCATTTT. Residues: CASSEAGSRGPQHF.

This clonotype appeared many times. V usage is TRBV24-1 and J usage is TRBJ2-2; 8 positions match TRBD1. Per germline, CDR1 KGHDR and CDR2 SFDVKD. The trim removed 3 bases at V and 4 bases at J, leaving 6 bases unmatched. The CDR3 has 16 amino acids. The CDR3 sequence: CATSDTGGSITGELFF. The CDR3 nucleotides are TGTGCCACCAGTGATACAGGGGGGAGCATCACCGGGGAGCTGTTTTTT.

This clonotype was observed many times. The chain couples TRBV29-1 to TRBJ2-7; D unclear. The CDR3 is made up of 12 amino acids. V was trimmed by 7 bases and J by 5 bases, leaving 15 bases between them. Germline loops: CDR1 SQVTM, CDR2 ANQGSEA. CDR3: CSATITPDEQYF. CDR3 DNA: TGCAGCGCCACGATTACACCGGACGAGCAGTACTTC.